This TCR beta chain was identified during a study of technical replicates of blood from a handful of donors. This clone showed up just once. The CDR3 consists of 17 residues. CDR1 is SGHKS and CDR2 is YYEKEE in the germline V gene (reference sequence). V lost 5 bases, J lost 4 bases, and 21 bases lay in between. Profiled with immunoSEQ multiplex PCR; TCRdb holds only in-frame clones, not every one. The profile shows tens of thousands of clones, 90% to 95% of them singletons. This clonotype was obtained from a human donor in good health. Some clones in this sample may be carry-over from other donors' samples. Input material: PBMCs. The chain links TRBV5-5 to TRBJ2-2, with D possibly TRBD2 on 5 matching bases. The CDR3 protein is CASRPVEGRLGTGELFF. CDR3 DNA sequence: TGTGCCAGCAGACCGGTCGAGGGCCGGCTGGGCACCGGGGAGCTGTTTTTT.